This T cell receptor (beta chain) derives from a study of cytomegalovirus exposure and HLA in healthy donors. Study-wide findings and caveats: In an earlier analysis, productive rearrangement rates for most beta V segments clustered near 87% or 30%. According to the study, 160 or so TCR beta chains were cytomegalovirus-associated.

Each donor's status was that of a healthy bone marrow donor. The study sampled nominally healthy donors, though unrecorded immune exposures were likely. With 60 Vbeta and 13 Jbeta primers, the PCR was carried out. Repertoires were generated with immunoSEQ multiplex PCR, while TCRdb's copy carries only in-frame clones and drops some. This sample has fewer than 25,000 clones, with around 77% found just once. Germline loops: CDR1 SGHTA, CDR2 FQGTGA. The length of the CDR3 is 13 residues. Trimming removed 4 bases from V and 4 bases from J, with 11 bases in between. In the case of this clone: Its antigen is as yet unknown.

This TCR derives from a man between 60 and 75 years old in good health and CMV-seronegative. The chain combines TRBV7-3 with TRBJ2-7; weak D call: TRBD1 (6 bases). Sequenced input: PBMCs. The CDR3 region has the DNA TGTGCCAGCAGCTCCCTCGACAGGTACGAGCAGTACTTC. Its translation: CASSSLDRYEQYF.